These 11 T cell receptor beta chains share one sample of origin, sequenced in a study of cytomegalovirus exposure and HLA in healthy donors. It was with 60 Vbeta and 13 Jbeta primers that the PCR ran. Measured with immunoSEQ multiplex PCR; TCRdb has only the in-frame clones, and not every one. Of tens of thousands of clones in the sample, approximately 77% were seen once. The sample consisted of PBMCs. The receptors come from a man younger than 45 in good health and CMV-seronegative.

The chain has TRBV11-2 and TRBJ2-7, with 15 nucleotides matching TRBD2. The CDR3 runs to 17 residues. Per germline, CDR1 SGHAT and CDR2 FQNNGV. J gave up 3 bases and V 5 bases, and 8 bases lay outside the gene matches. The CDR3 DNA reads as TGTGCCAGCAGCGGTCTAGGGACTAGCGGGAGGATCTACGAGCAGTACTTC. It encodes CASSGLGTSGRIYEQYF.

The J gene is TRBJ2-6, the V gene TRBV7-2; D remains unclear. Germline CDR1 reads SGHTA; CDR2 reads FQGNSA. The V end lost 5 bases, the J end lost 0 bases, and 5 bases lay between the germline ends. The CDR3 length is 14 residues. This chain's CDR3 is CASSLSSGANVLTF. DNA of the CDR3: TGTGCCAGCAGCCTCAGCTCTGGGGCCAACGTCCTGACTTTC.

The gene calls are TRBV19 and TRBJ2-2, with 11 bases fitting TRBD2. Losses at the gene ends were 6 bases for V and 5 bases for J; bases not matched to a gene: 2. The CDR3 loop spans 14 amino acids. Per the germline V gene, CDR1 is LNHDA and CDR2 is SQIVND (reference sequence). The CDR3 spells CASRGLAETGELFF. The CDR3 DNA is TGTGCCAGTAGGGGACTAGCGGAGACCGGGGAGCTGTTTTTT.

The chain carries TRBV6-5 and TRBJ2-5; 8 bases align to TRBD1. The CDR3 sequence is 15 residues long. The germline V gene encodes CDR1 MNHEY and CDR2 SVGAGI. The junction had 6 bases not matched to a gene; V was cut back by 5 bases and J by 1 base. This CDR3 is CASSHRGYRQETQYF. CDR3 coding DNA: TGTGCCAGCAGTCACAGGGGGTACCGCCAAGAGACCCAGTACTTC.

With respect to this clone: The identical CDR3 is also encoded by other nucleotide sequences in the sample. This rearrangement joins TRBV5-4 to TRBJ2-1; D call uncertain. Germline values: CDR1 SGHNT, CDR2 YYREEE (reference sequence). This CDR3 is built from 12 residues. V was trimmed by 4 bases and J by 6 bases, leaving 8 bases between them. CDR3 sequence (DNA): TGTGCCAGCAGCCTAGATAGCAATGAGCAGTTCTTC. Translation: CASSLDSNEQFF.

This chain joins TRBV4-1 and TRBJ2-7; D might be TRBD1 (5 bases). V lost 3 bases and J 7 bases, leaving 16 bases between the germline ends. This CDR3 region has 14 residues. From germline, CDR1 is MGHRA and CDR2 YSYEKL. In nucleotides, the CDR3 is TGCGCCAGCAGCCACAGGGATTATGGTCTGGAGCAGTACTTC. It translates to CASSHRDYGLEQYF.

The rearrangement uses TRBV18 and TRBJ2-7; D may be TRBD1 (5 bases). V gave up 0 bases and J gave up 5 bases, with 17 bases separating them. Germline assignment: CDR1 KGHSH and CDR2 LQKENI. The CDR3 totals 16 residues. The CDR3 bases are TGTGCCAGCTCACCACCCCACTCCAGGACAACGAACGAGCAGTACTTC. It specifies CASSPPHSRTTNEQYF.

This clone has just one count. This chain uses TRBV27 with TRBJ2-1; no clear D gene. V was shortened by 6 bases and J by 3 bases, with 12 bases between the two germline ends. The V gene's germline CDR1 is MNHEY and CDR2 SMNVEV (reference sequence). This CDR3 is built from 14 residues. The CDR3 loop is CASSLSLGYNEQFF. The CDR3 nucleotides read TGTGCCAGCAGCCTCTCTCTAGGCTACAATGAGCAGTTCTTC.

Of note for this clone: A clone one base away is much larger, so this may be a read error. The chain links TRBV29-1 to TRBJ2-7, with a possible D match to TRBD1 (5 bases). TRBJ2-1 explains the end of the DNA better; the J call may be wrong. Per germline, CDR1 SQVTM and CDR2 ANQGSEA. The CDR3 spans 13 residues. The CDR3 DNA sequence: TGCAGCGTTGATACAGGTCCCCCCTACGAGCAGTTCTTC. It encodes CSVDTGPPYEQFF.

The chain uses TRBV29-1 and TRBJ1-1; no firm D call. This CDR3 region has 13 residues. V gave up 1 base and J gave up 1 base, with 7 bases separating them. Germline V gives CDR1 SQVTM, CDR2 ANQGSEA. As DNA, the CDR3 is TGCAGCGTTGAAGTTCGGGGGAACACTGAAGCTTTCTTT. Translation: CSVEVRGNTEAFF.

CDR3 amino acids: CASRGTGRYQPQHF. The CDR3 DNA follows: TGTGCCAGCAGGGGGACAGGGAGGTATCAGCCCCAGCATTTT. V usage is TRBV28 and J usage is TRBJ1-5, with 9 bases matching TRBD1. J gave up 5 bases and V 6 bases, and 5 bases lay outside the gene matches. The CDR3 has 14 residues. Germline lookup yields CDR1 MDHEN and CDR2 SYDVKM.